This note documents a single T cell receptor (beta chain) sequence. What it recognizes is unknown. V was trimmed by 3 bases and J by 7 bases, leaving 15 bases between them. This CDR3 contains 14 residues. Germline assignment: CDR1 SGHTA and CDR2 FQGNSA. A second PCR, run for roughly 6 to 11 cycles, used a sample-barcoded 5' primer plus a J-beta primer mix. CDR3-containing paired-end reads numbered at least 2.5 million in each sample. TCRdb processed the 5' RACE reads anew with MiXCR; each CDR3 protein has one entry. The data contain fewer than 1,000,000 distinct CDR3 sequences, around 45% of them singletons. This entry comes from a study of blood T cells in healthy people across ages. Study-level results: The study found more naive CD4+ cells and higher diversity in long-lived than aged donors.

The donors, healthy Caucasians from Russia, were aged about 6 to 95. Material: blood. V gene TRBV7-2 combines with J gene TRBJ1-2, with no clear D. The clonotype comes from an elderly man in good health. The CDR3 sequence is CASSLPGLTGGYTF. The CDR3 DNA reads TGTGCCAGCAGCTTGCCCGGGCTTACGGGTGGCTACACCTTC.